A single sample is the source of the 27 T cell receptor beta chains below, sequenced in a study of blood T cell repertoires in COVID-19. Clones were sequenced by immunoSEQ multiplex PCR, and TCRdb holds only the in-frame ones, with some missing. The sample lists more than 400,000 clones; approximately 85% were seen once. The sample comprised peripheral blood. These receptors all stem from a human donor in a cohort sampled during active COVID-19.

The chain recombines TRBV3-1 (or the pseudogene TRBV3-2) with TRBJ2-2; 7 bases fit TRBD1. The V and J ends lost 3 bases and 7 bases, in that order; junction bases with no gene match: 8. CDR3 size: 15 residues. CDR1 is LGHDT, CDR2 YNNKEL, per germline (reference sequence). CDR3 sequence: CASSHQDRDDGELFF. CDR3 nucleotide sequence: TGTGCCAGCAGCCACCAAGACAGGGACGACGGGGAGCTGTTTTTT.

This chain connects TRBV5-6 to TRBJ1-1, with D perhaps TRBD1 (6 bases). The ends were cut back, 4 bases at V and 1 base at J, with 20 bases in the middle. Germline V gene sequence: CDR1 SGHDT, CDR2 YYEEEE. The CDR3 contains 17 residues. CDR3 sequence (DNA): TGTGCCAGCAGCCCGGGGGGGGGCCTAATACCGAACACTGAAGCTTTCTTT. Its protein is CASSPGGGLIPNTEAFF.

V is TRBV18 and J is TRBJ1-2; D call uncertain. The CDR3 runs 13 residues. Germline assignment: CDR1 KGHSH and CDR2 LQKENI. V lost 2 bases and J lost 4, with 8 bases in between. The CDR3: CASSPEDTYGYTF. CDR3 in DNA: TGTGCCAGCTCACCAGAGGATACCTATGGCTACACCTTC. The entire variable domain, with the rest obtained from reference TRBV18 and TRBJ1-2, is as follows: NAGVMQNPRHLVRRRGQEARLRCSPMKGHSHVYWYRQLPEEGLKFMVYLQKENIIDESGMPKERFSAEFPKEGPSILRIQQVVRGDSAAYFCASSPEDTYGYTFGSGTRLTVV.

This clone was picked up one time. The V call is TRBV30, the J call TRBJ2-3; the D gene is possibly TRBD1 (5 bases). The CDR3 totals 15 residues. V was trimmed by 3 bases and J by 2 bases, leaving 15 bases between them. From germline, CDR1 is GTSNPN and CDR2 SVGIG (reference sequence). CDR3 bases: TGTGCCTGGAGGTGGGGCTCCTCCAACACAGATACGCAGTATTTT. It encodes CAWRWGSSNTDTQYF.

J is TRBJ2-7 and V is TRBV3-1 (or the pseudogene TRBV3-2); D gene uncertain. CDR1 is LGHDT, CDR2 YNNKEL, per germline (reference sequence). V lost 4 bases and J lost 7, with 17 bases in between. The CDR3 totals 14 residues. The chain's CDR3 is CASSPRPHLPEQYF. CDR3 DNA sequence: TGTGCCAGCAGCCCCAGGCCCCACCTCCCGGAGCAGTACTTC.

A few counts support this clone. V gene TRBV7-9 combines with J gene TRBJ2-7, with 7 bases fitting TRBD2. V gave up 6 bases and J gave up 0 bases; unmatched junction bases: 20. This CDR3 contains 19 residues. Per germline, CDR1 SEHNR and CDR2 FQNEAQ (reference sequence). CDR3 in amino acids: CASRPLHDPLAASSYEQYF. DNA of the CDR3: TGTGCCAGCAGGCCACTTCACGATCCGCTAGCGGCGAGCTCCTACGAGCAGTACTTC.

The J gene is TRBJ1-1, the V gene TRBV7-9; 8 positions agree with TRBD1. CDR1 is SEHNR, CDR2 FQNEAQ, per germline (reference sequence). The CDR3 runs 16 residues. With 2 bases clipped from V and 5 bases from J, the junction kept 10 bases outside the gene matches. Here the CDR3 reads CASSLIFTGGKTEAFF. CDR3 coding DNA: TGTGCCAGCAGCTTAATATTTACAGGGGGAAAAACTGAAGCTTTCTTT.

V gene TRBV18 combines with J gene TRBJ2-7; perhaps TRBD2 as D (5 bases). The CDR3 spans 13 residues. Germline V gives CDR1 KGHSH, CDR2 LQKENI. Trimming removed 5 bases from V and 4 bases from J, with 12 bases in between. The CDR3 nucleotides are TGTGCCAGCTCAAGAGAAACGGGGTACGAGCAGTACTTC. Translated, it gives CASSRETGYEQYF.

V and J are TRBV30 and TRBJ2-1; TRBD2 matches 8 bases. This CDR3 has 14 amino acids. CDR1 GTSNPN and CDR2 SVGIG come from the germline V gene (reference sequence). Trimming cost V 6 bases and J 8 bases; bases outside gene matches: 12. The CDR3 sequence is CACIPRGRNDEQFF. The CDR3 DNA reads as TGTGCCTGTATCCCCCGCGGGAGGAACGATGAGCAGTTCTTC.

The gene calls are TRBV7-9 and TRBJ1-4, with D perhaps TRBD1 (6 bases). V shed 6 bases and J shed 0 bases, with 11 bases lying between them. This CDR3 is 15 amino acids long. Per the germline V gene, CDR1 is SEHNR and CDR2 is FQNEAQ (reference sequence). CDR3 sequence: CASRLTGTTNEKLFF. The DNA of the CDR3 is TGTGCCAGCAGGCTAACAGGGACAACTAATGAAAAACTGTTTTTT.

This rearrangement joins TRBV5-1 to TRBJ1-6; 8 nucleotides align to TRBD1. This CDR3 spans 15 amino acids. V trimming: 3 bases; J trimming: 9 bases; junction bases outside the gene matches: 8. CDR1 and CDR2 from the germline V gene are SGHRS and YFSETQ. The CDR3 region is CASSSQGASGSPLHF. In DNA form, the CDR3 reads TGCGCCAGCAGCTCCCAGGGGGCCTCCGGTTCACCCCTCCACTTT.

The sample holds many counts of this clone. This sequence joins TRBV6-1 and TRBJ2-7; D possibly corresponds to TRBD2 (6 bases). The ends were cut back, 1 base at V and 2 bases at J, with 12 bases in the middle. The germline gives CDR1 MNHNS, CDR2 SASEGT. This CDR3 is built from 15 residues. DNA of the CDR3: TGTGCCAGCAGTGAAGGTCCGGGAGTAACCTACGAGCAGTACTTC. Its translation is CASSEGPGVTYEQYF.

The V gene is TRBV5-6, the J gene TRBJ1-4; D is perhaps TRBD1 (5 bases). The CDR3 contains 13 residues. V lost 2 bases and J 7 bases, leaving 9 bases between the germline ends. Germline V gene data show CDR1 as SGHDT and CDR2 as YYEEEE. The CDR3 loop is CASSFLQGEKLFF. The CDR3 DNA sequence: TGTGCCAGCAGCTTTCTTCAGGGTGAAAAACTGTTTTTT.

V is TRBV27 and J is TRBJ2-3; maybe TRBD1 (7 bases). The CDR3 extends over 20 amino acids. V lost 0 bases, J lost 3 bases, and 25 bases lay in between. Germline CDR1 MNHEY, CDR2 SMNVEV (reference sequence). The CDR3 region has the DNA TGTGCCAGCAGTTTATCGGGGGGCCGGGACAGTGACTCTCGGACAGATACGCAGTATTTT. It yields the protein CASSLSGGRDSDSRTDTQYF.

The chain employs TRBV5-6 and TRBJ2-1; TRBD2 matches at 13 bases. Germline V lookup: CDR1 SGHDT, CDR2 YYEEEE. After removal of 4 bases from V and 9 bases from J, the junction contained 10 bases not matched to a gene. This CDR3 has 16 residues. CDR3: CASSQGLAGWFFEQFF. CDR3 nucleotides: TGTGCCAGCAGCCAGGGACTAGCGGGGTGGTTTTTTGAGCAGTTCTTC.

The rearrangement links TRBV11-2 to TRBJ2-7, with TRBD1 identical over 7 bases. The J segment lost 0 bases and the V segment lost 2 bases, leaving 10 bases of the junction unmatched. The V gene's germline CDR1 is SGHAT and CDR2 FQNNGV. The CDR3 covers 17 residues. CDR3 sequence reads: CASSLRRRDRASYEQYF. The CDR3 DNA reads TGTGCCAGCAGCTTAAGGCGAAGGGACAGAGCCTCCTACGAGCAGTACTTC.

This chain connects TRBV19 to TRBJ2-4; 7 positions agree with TRBD2. CDR1 and CDR2 (germline): LNHDA, SQIVND (reference sequence). The J segment lost 8 bases and the V segment lost 9 bases, leaving 13 bases of the junction unmatched. This CDR3 has 14 residues. CDR3 bases: TGTGCCAGCCACGAAACTAGCGACCCTCACATTCAGTACTTC. As protein: CASHETSDPHIQYF. The full variable domain, with the rest looked up from reference TRBV19 and TRBJ2-4, is DGGITQSPKYLFRKEGQNVTLSCEQNLNHDAMYWYRQDPGQGLRLIYYSQIVNDFQKGDIAEGYSVSREKKESFPLTVTSAQKNPTAFYLCASHETSDPHIQYFGAGTRLSVL.

The rearrangement uses TRBV7-8 and TRBJ2-7; TRBD2 aligns across 11 bases. The CDR3 contains 16 residues. The V gene's germline CDR1 is SGHVS and CDR2 FQNEAQ. Germline trimming cut 5 bases from V and 4 bases from J; bases unmatched to any gene: 10. CDR3: CASSAGLAGGWYEQYF. DNA for the CDR3: TGTGCCAGCAGCGCCGGGCTAGCGGGAGGATGGTACGAGCAGTACTTC.

CDR3 sequence (DNA): TGTGCCAGTGATAGGACAGGTTCGGACAATGAGCAGTTCTTC. It is translated as CASDRTGSDNEQFF. This chain joins TRBV19 and TRBJ2-1, with 7 positions matching TRBD1. This CDR3 is built from 14 residues. Per the germline V gene, CDR1 is LNHDA and CDR2 is SQIVND (reference sequence). V shed 8 bases and J 5 bases; nucleotides not matched to a gene: 9.

V usage is TRBV28 and J usage is TRBJ2-3, with D possibly being TRBD1 (6 bases). Germline V gene sequence: CDR1 MDHEN, CDR2 SYDVKM. The length of the CDR3 is 17 residues. With 6 bases removed from V and 2 bases from J, the gap between germline ends came to 21 bases. CDR3 coding DNA: TGTGCCAGCAGCCAACAACCGCGACAGGTCATCACAGATACGCAGTATTTT. Protein product: CASSQQPRQVITDTQYF.

The rearrangement uses TRBV19 and TRBJ2-7; unclear D gene. CDR1 is LNHDA, CDR2 SQIVND, per germline (reference sequence). CDR3 length: 13 residues. V shed 1 base and J shed 3 bases, with 7 bases lying between them. The CDR3 DNA follows: TGTGCCAGTAGTATAGGACTGAACTACGAGCAGTACTTC. This sequence encodes CASSIGLNYEQYF. Looking up the rest from reference TRBV19 and TRBJ2-7 gives the full variable domain: DGGITQSPKYLFRKEGQNVTLSCEQNLNHDAMYWYRQDPGQGLRLIYYSQIVNDFQKGDIAEGYSVSREKKESFPLTVTSAQKNPTAFYLCASSIGLNYEQYFGPGTRLTVT.

This clone was seen just once. The chain couples TRBV2 to TRBJ1-3; 8 bases line up with TRBD1. The germline gives CDR1 SNHLY, CDR2 FYNNEI. The CDR3 extends over 15 amino acids. V dropped 10 bases and J dropped 1; count of bases not matched to a gene: 9. The CDR3: CAIRGQATSGNTIYF. Here the CDR3 DNA reads TGTGCCATAAGGGGACAGGCAACTTCTGGAAACACCATATATTTT. Full variable domain (outside the CDR3, taken from reference TRBV2 and TRBJ1-3): EPEVTQTPSHQVTQMGQEVILRCVPISNHLYFYWYRQILGQKVEFLVSFYNNEISEKSEIFDDQFSVERPDGSNFTLKIRSTKLEDSAMYFCAIRGQATSGNTIYFGEGSWLTVV.

The chain employs TRBV5-4 and TRBJ2-2, with 11 nucleotides matching TRBD2. Germline values: CDR1 SGHNT, CDR2 YYREEE (reference sequence). The V segment lost 4 bases and the J segment 6 bases; nucleotides outside the gene matches: 11. The CDR3 loop spans 17 amino acids. Here the CDR3 DNA reads TGTGCCAGCAGCCTGGTTACTAGCGGGAGAAGGTCCGGGGAGCTGTTTTTT. Protein product: CASSLVTSGRRSGELFF.

This clone occurred once. This chain links TRBV4-3 with TRBJ2-1; TRBD2 agrees at 8 bases. Germline CDR1 is LGHNA and CDR2 is YSLEER. Losses at the gene ends were 0 bases for V and 7 bases for J; bases not matched to a gene: 8. CDR3 length: 16 amino acids. The CDR3 is CASSQDLSGSRNEQFF. CDR3 coding DNA: TGCGCCAGCAGCCAAGATCTGAGCGGGAGTCGGAATGAGCAGTTCTTC.

V and J are TRBV5-6 and TRBJ2-7; a possible D gene is TRBD2 (5 bases). There are 15 residues in the CDR3. Germline V lookup: CDR1 SGHDT, CDR2 YYEEEE. V gave up 2 bases and J gave up 0 bases, with 12 bases separating them. The DNA for the CDR3 is TGTGCCAGCAGCTTCGAGGGCCAAAGCTCCTACGAGCAGTACTTC. Encoded protein: CASSFEGQSSYEQYF. The full variable domain, with the rest looked up from reference TRBV5-6 and TRBJ2-7, is DAGVTQSPTHLIKTRGQQVTLRCSPKSGHDTVSWYQQALGQGPQFIFQYYEEEERQRGNFPDRFSGHQFPNYSSELNVNALLLGDSALYLCASSFEGQSSYEQYFGPGTRLTVT.

J is TRBJ2-7 and V is TRBV7-2; 13 bases fit TRBD2. Per germline, CDR1 SGHTA and CDR2 FQGNSA. V shed 5 bases, J shed 7 bases, and the junction held 17 bases outside the gene matches. This CDR3 is 18 amino acids long. The CDR3 reads CASSGTSGKLDFFGEQYF. The CDR3 DNA follows: TGTGCCAGCAGCGGGACTAGCGGGAAATTGGACTTTTTCGGTGAGCAGTACTTC.

The V call is TRBV27, the J call TRBJ2-7, with 13 bases that match TRBD2. The CDR3 loop spans 17 amino acids. V lost 0 bases to trimming and J lost 3 bases; unmatched junction nucleotides: 5. Per germline, CDR1 MNHEY and CDR2 SMNVEV (reference sequence). CDR3 in amino acids: CASSLSWTSGRLYEQYF. The CDR3 DNA reads as TGTGCCAGCAGTTTATCGTGGACTAGCGGGAGACTCTACGAGCAGTACTTC.